This T cell receptor beta chain was profiled in a study of blood T cell repertoires in COVID-19. Overall study context: Acute and convalescent COVID-19 samples came from the United States, Italy and Spain.

This clone was detected once. From germline, CDR1 is DFQATT and CDR2 SNEGSKA (reference sequence). Trimming removed 3 bases from V and 4 bases from J, with 19 bases in between. This CDR3 contains 16 residues. Clones were sequenced by immunoSEQ multiplex PCR, and TCRdb holds only the in-frame ones, with some missing. The table records tens of thousands of clones, more than 75% of them present only once. This chain links TRBV20-1 with TRBJ2-1; maybe TRBD2 (5 bases). This receptor was taken from a human donor in a cohort sampled during active COVID-19. Sequencing was carried out using peripheral blood. The CDR3 DNA follows: TGCAGTGCTAGTCTCCTAGCATTCCACGGGTACAATGAGCAGTTCTTC. Its translation: CSASLLAFHGYNEQFF.